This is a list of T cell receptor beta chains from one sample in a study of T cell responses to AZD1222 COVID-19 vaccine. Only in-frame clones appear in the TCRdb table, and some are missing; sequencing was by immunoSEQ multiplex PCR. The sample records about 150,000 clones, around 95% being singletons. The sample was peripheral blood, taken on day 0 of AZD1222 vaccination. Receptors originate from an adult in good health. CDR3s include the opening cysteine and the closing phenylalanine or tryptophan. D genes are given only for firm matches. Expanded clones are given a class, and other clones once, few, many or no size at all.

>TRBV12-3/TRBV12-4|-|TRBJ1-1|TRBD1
TGTGCCAGCAGTCTGACAGGGTACACTGAAGCTTTCTTT
CASSLTGYTEAFF
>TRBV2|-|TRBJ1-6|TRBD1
TGTGCCAGGGCGAGGACAGGGCAGGATAATTCACCCCTCCACTTT
CARARTGQDNSPLHF
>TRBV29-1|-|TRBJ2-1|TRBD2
TGCAGCGTCCCTCGCGGGGGGGGTTGGAATGAGCAGTTCTTC
CSVPRGGGWNEQFF
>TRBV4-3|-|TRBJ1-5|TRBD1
TGCGCCAGCAGCCAAGGGTACGGGACAGGGATTTCCCAGCATTTT
CASSQGYGTGISQHF
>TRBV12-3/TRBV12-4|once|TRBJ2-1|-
TGTGCCAGCAGTTTAGGACTCAACGGGTTCTTC
CASSLGLNGFF
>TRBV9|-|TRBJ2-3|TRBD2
TGTGCCAGCAGCGTAGCGGCTAGCGGGAGGGAAATAGATACGCAGTATTTT
CASSVAASGREIDTQYF
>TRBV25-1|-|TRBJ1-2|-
TGTGCCAGCAGTCCCCTTGGGGAGGGTACATATGGCTACACCTTC
CASSPLGEGTYGYTF
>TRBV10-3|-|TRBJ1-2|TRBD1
TGTGCCATCAGTGAAAGACAGGGGAACTATGGCTACACCTTC
CAISERQGNYGYTF
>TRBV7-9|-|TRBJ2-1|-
TGTGCCAGCCTCAACCACGGACCGAATGAGCAGTTCTTC
CASLNHGPNEQFF
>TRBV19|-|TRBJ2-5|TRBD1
TGTGCCAGTAGTAGGGACAGGGCAGAGACCCAGTACTTC
CASSRDRAETQYF
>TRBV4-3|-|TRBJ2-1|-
TGCGCCAGCAGCCAATCCCAGGGGAATGAGCAGTTCTTC
CASSQSQGNEQFF
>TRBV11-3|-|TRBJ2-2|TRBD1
TGTGCCAGCAGCTTTGACAGGGGGCACGGGGAGCTGTTTTTT
CASSFDRGHGELFF
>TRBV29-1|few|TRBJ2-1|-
TGCAGCGTTGACAGGGGTCTCTACAATGAGCAGTTCTTC
CSVDRGLYNEQFF
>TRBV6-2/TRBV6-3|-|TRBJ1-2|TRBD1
TGTGCCAGCAGTTACCGGGACAGAGCTAACTATGGCTACACCTTC
CASSYRDRANYGYTF
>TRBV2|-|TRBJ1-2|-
TGTGCCAGCAGTGAATGGTTAGAGGGTATCTATGGCTACACCTTC
CASSEWLEGIYGYTF
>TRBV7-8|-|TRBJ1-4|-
TGTGCCAGCAACCGATCCCCCAGGGGCACTAATGAAAAACTGTTTTTT
CASNRSPRGTNEKLFF
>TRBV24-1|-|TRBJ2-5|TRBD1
TGTGCCACCGCTGGCAGGGGGGAGACCCAGTACTTC
CATAGRGETQYF
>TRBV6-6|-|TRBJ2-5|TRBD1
TGTGCCAGCAGGCGAGGACAGGGGGCGGAGACCCAGTACTTC
CASRRGQGAETQYF
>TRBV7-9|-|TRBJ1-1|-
TGTGCCAGCAGCCAGTTCTGGGGGGGTAACACTGAAGCTTTCTTT
CASSQFWGGNTEAFF
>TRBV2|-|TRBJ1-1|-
TGTGCCAGCAGTCTGACTGAAGCTTTCTTT
CASSLTEAFF
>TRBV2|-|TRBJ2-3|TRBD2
TGTGCCAGCTCTCCCGTTGAGCGGGAGAGAAGCACAGATACGCAGTATTTT
CASSPVERERSTDTQYF
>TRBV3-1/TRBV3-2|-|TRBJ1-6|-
TGTGCCAGCAGCCAAGATCGGGGCAGAAGTCCGAAATCACCCCTCCACTTT
CASSQDRGRSPKSPLHF